A selection of T cell receptor beta chains follows, all from one sample in a study of Ad26.COV2.S vaccination and SARS-CoV-2 variants. Clones were sequenced by immunoSEQ multiplex PCR, and TCRdb holds only the in-frame ones, with some missing. The data contain a few hundred thousand clones, 83% of them seen just once; the ten biggest clones take up approximately 7%. The material was peripheral blood, obtained in a trial of Ad26.COV2.S vaccine versus placebo. Source of these receptors: a person aged 18-60 years who received the Ad26.COV2.S COVID-19 vaccine or a placebo. The CDR3 runs from the conserved cysteine through the conserved F or W. The D gene is left open where the match is weak. Clone size is given for some rows only: seen once, a few or many times, or a class if the clone is expanded.

J gene | V gene | D gene | clone size | CDR3 DNA | CDR3 protein
TRBJ1-2 | TRBV19 | TRBD1 | - | TGTGCCACCGGGCCCGACAGGGCATACTATGGCTACACCTTC | CATGPDRAYYGYTF
TRBJ2-2 | TRBV27 | - | - | TGTGCCAGCAGCTCCTCTTTTGACACCGGGGAGCTGTTTTTT | CASSSSFDTGELFF
TRBJ2-3 | TRBV3-1/TRBV3-2 | - | - | TGTGCCAGCAGCCCAGCCACAGATACGCAGTATTTT | CASSPATDTQYF
TRBJ2-1 | TRBV6-2/TRBV6-3 | TRBD1 | - | TGTGCCAGCAGTCACGGACAGGGGTTCAACCATGAGCAGTTCTTC | CASSHGQGFNHEQFF
TRBJ1-2 | TRBV5-1 | - | - | TGCGCCAGCAGCCATCTACCCAGGCGTGGTGGCTACACCTTC | CASSHLPRRGGYTF
TRBJ1-6 | TRBV10-3 | - | - | TGTGCCATCAGGGTAGCCACAGCCTCAGCCCTCCACTTT | CAIRVATASALHF
TRBJ1-1 | TRBV14 | TRBD1 | many | TGTGCCAGCAGCCAAGATTCAGGGGGGAAGGCTGAAGCTTTCTTT | CASSQDSGGKAEAFF
TRBJ2-7 | TRBV7-2 | - | - | TGTGCCAGCAGCTCATACAGCTACGAGCAGTACTTC | CASSSYSYEQYF
TRBJ2-7 | TRBV30 | TRBD2 | - | TGTGCCTGGAGTGTGGTAGCGGGAGGGAAAGAGTACTTC | CAWSVVAGGKEYF
TRBJ1-6 | TRBV5-6 | - | few | TGTGCCAGCAGCTACGGAGGGCTGCGTAATTCACCCCTCCACTTT | CASSYGGLRNSPLHF
TRBJ2-7 | TRBV25-1 | - | - | TGTGCCAGCAGTGAAGGGGTAGGTTGGCTTCAGCCTCGGGAGCAGTACTTC | CASSEGVGWLQPREQYF
TRBJ1-6 | TRBV7-6 | TRBD1 | - | TGTGCCAGCAGCTTAGGAGGGGAGGGGGCGAGTAATTCACCCCTCCACTTT | CASSLGGEGASNSPLHF
TRBJ1-5 | TRBV5-5 | - | - | TGTGCCAGCAGCCCCCGGTTATCCAATCAGCCCCAGCATTTT | CASSPRLSNQPQHF
TRBJ1-2 | TRBV9 | - | - | TGTGCCAGCAGCGTAGACACCAACTATGGCTACACCTTC | CASSVDTNYGYTF
TRBJ2-2 | TRBV6-5 | - | - | TGTGCCAGCAGTTACTCGGGGGGCTCGAACACCGGGGAGCTGTTTTTT | CASSYSGGSNTGELFF
TRBJ2-7 | TRBV7-2 | TRBD2 | few | TGTGCCAGCAGCTGGAGCGGGGGGCGGACCTACGAGCAGTACTTC | CASSWSGGRTYEQYF
TRBJ1-1 | TRBV28 | - | - | TGTGCCAGCATAAGTCAGTCAGGAGCTTTCTTT | CASISQSGAFF
TRBJ1-3 | TRBV18 | - | - | TGTGCCAGCTCACCAAGGGGAAGGGGGTCTGGAAACACCATATATTTT | CASSPRGRGSGNTIYF
TRBJ2-3 | TRBV7-8 | TRBD2 | - | TGTGCCAGCGGGCGGCGGGGGAACACAGATACGCAGTATTTT | CASGRRGNTDTQYF
TRBJ2-1 | TRBV25-1 | TRBD2 | few | TGTGCCAGCAGCACCTTTAGCGGGGGGTCCTACAATGAGCAGTTCTTC | CASSTFSGGSYNEQFF
TRBJ1-2 | TRBV19 | TRBD1 | - | TGTGCCAGTACCGATATACAGGGGAACACCTTC | CASTDIQGNTF
TRBJ1-6 | TRBV7-9 | TRBD1 | few | TGTGCCAGCAGCCCGGGACAGGGGACCTCACCCCTCCACTTT | CASSPGQGTSPLHF
TRBJ2-7 | TRBV6-5 | - | - | TGTGCCAGCAGTTACTCAACAGATTTCTACGAGCAGTACTTC | CASSYSTDFYEQYF